Each of the 29 T cell receptor beta chains below was sequenced from the same sample in a study of CD8 T cells in ankylosing spondylitis. TCRdb re-derived calls from the 5' RACE reads in MiXCR, one entry per CDR3 protein. This sample yields 40,000 to 50,000 distinct CDR3 sequences, of which 2.5% to 3% are seen a single time; 4.6% belongs to the top ten. The source material was blood, either unsorted or a sorted T cell fraction (not recorded which). The receptors shown here come from a male donor with ankylosing spondylitis or in good health (not recorded which).

This clonotype has a count of ten or more. The genes are TRBV9 and TRBJ1-1, with D possibly being TRBD1 (5 bases). The CDR3 runs to 15 residues. Deletions cut 2 bases from V and 0 bases from J, with 11 bases between. Germline V lookup: CDR1 SGDLS, CDR2 YYNGEE. The chain's CDR3 is CASSVYQGVNTEAFF. In DNA, the CDR3 is TGTGCCAGCAGCGTCTACCAGGGAGTGAACACTGAAGCTTTCTTT.

This clonotype was seen many times. In nucleotides, the CDR3 is TGTGCCAGCAGCGTAGAGAGCCGGGCGAACACCGGGGAGCTGTTTTTT. It yields the protein CASSVESRANTGELFF. The rearrangement uses TRBV9 and TRBJ2-2; D is unclear. CDR3 length: 16 residues. Germline CDR1 and CDR2: SGDLS and YYNGEE. V shed 0 bases and J shed 0 bases, with 9 bases lying between them.

This clonotype was seen ten or more times. The rearrangement links TRBV21-1 to TRBJ2-7; no check of the table's D call, TRBD2, against the DNA was made. TRBV21-1 is labeled a pseudogene. The CDR3 totals 16 residues. In DNA, the CDR3 is TGTGCCAGCAGCAAAGTACTGAGGCTAGCGGCGTACGAGCAGTACTTC. Amino acid sequence: CASSKVLRLAAYEQYF.

This clonotype was seen ten or more times. The CDR3, as DNA: TGTGCCAGCGACGGTGGCGGGAAGAGGACAGATACGCAGTATTTT. The encoded protein is CASDGGGKRTDTQYF. V and J are TRBV9 and TRBJ2-3, with D perhaps matching TRBD2 (6 bases). CDR3 size: 15 residues. Germline V gene lookup returns CDR1 SGDLS and CDR2 YYNGEE. Trimming removed 7 bases at V and 3 bases at J, with 18 bases between. Combining the CDR3 with reference TRBV9 and TRBJ2-3 gives the whole variable domain DSGVTQTPKHLITATGQRVTLRCSPRSGDLSVYWYQQSLDQGLQFLIQYYNGEERAKGNILERFSAQQFPDLHSELNLSSLELGDSALYFCASDGGGKRTDTQYFGPGTRLTVL.

There are many counts of this clonotype. The chain uses TRBV9 and TRBJ2-5, with TRBD2 matching 11 bases. This CDR3 contains 16 residues. V trimming: 4 bases; J trimming: 2 bases; junction bases outside the gene matches: 7. Per the germline V gene, CDR1 is SGDLS and CDR2 is YYNGEE. DNA of the CDR3: TGTGCCAGCAGCTCAGGGGGGACTAGCGGACAAGAGACCCAGTACTTC. This gives the protein CASSSGGTSGQETQYF.

This chain uses TRBV9 with TRBJ2-7; D gene uncertain. V was shortened by 0 bases and J by 2 bases, with 18 bases between the two germline ends. CDR1 and CDR2 from the germline V gene are SGDLS and YYNGEE. This CDR3 has 17 residues. DNA of the CDR3: TGTGCCAGCAGCGTAGGAACCCAGACCGGGCTAGCCTACGAGCAGTACTTC. It encodes CASSVGTQTGLAYEQYF.

This clonotype was counted at least ten times. The rearrangement joins TRBV9 to TRBJ2-7; 11 bases agree with TRBD2. With V trimmed by 0 bases and J by 6 bases, 5 bases remained unmatched. Germline CDR1 reads SGDLS; CDR2 reads YYNGEE. There are 15 residues in the CDR3. In DNA form, the CDR3 reads TGTGCCAGCAGCGTAGGGACCGGGACTAGCGGCGAGCAGTACTTC. This gives the protein CASSVGTGTSGEQYF.

This clonotype was picked up many times. DNA for the CDR3: TGTGCCAGCAGCGTAGCCGCCGGCTCTGGGGCCAACGTCCTGACTTTC. This gives the protein CASSVAAGSGANVLTF. The J gene is TRBJ2-6, the V gene TRBV9; D is unclear. This CDR3 is built from 16 residues. From germline, CDR1 is SGDLS and CDR2 YYNGEE. Trimming removed 0 bases from V and 0 bases from J, with 7 bases in between.

This clonotype was seen many times. The chain couples TRBV9 to TRBJ2-6; D is uncertain. V lost 1 base, J lost 4 bases, and 15 bases lay in between. The CDR3 runs to 17 residues. Germline CDR1 SGDLS, CDR2 YYNGEE. The CDR3 DNA reads as TGTGCCAGCAGCGTAAGGCCGCATCCAGTGGGGGCCAACGTCCTGACTTTC. It is translated as CASSVRPHPVGANVLTF. Using reference TRBV9 and TRBJ2-6 for the parts outside the CDR3, the full variable domain is DSGVTQTPKHLITATGQRVTLRCSPRSGDLSVYWYQQSLDQGLQFLIQYYNGEERAKGNILERFSAQQFPDLHSELNLSSLELGDSALYFCASSVRPHPVGANVLTFGAGSRLTVL.

The table lists this clonotype with many counts. The gene calls are TRBV9 and TRBJ2-4, with D unclear. Germline assignment: CDR1 SGDLS and CDR2 YYNGEE. The CDR3 covers 17 residues. Trimming removed 4 bases at V and 0 bases at J, with 17 bases between. The CDR3 reads CASSPTNGNLAKNIQYF. DNA of the CDR3: TGTGCCAGCAGCCCAACTAACGGAAACTTAGCCAAAAACATTCAGTACTTC.

This clonotype was seen at least ten times. The chain has TRBV9 and TRBJ2-1; no clear D. This CDR3 spans 13 amino acids. V was trimmed by 1 base and J by 6 bases, leaving 8 bases between them. Germline assignment: CDR1 SGDLS and CDR2 YYNGEE. CDR3 DNA: TGTGCCAGCAGCGTATCGCATATCAATGAGCAGTTCTTC. Translated: CASSVSHINEQFF. Together with reference TRBV9 and TRBJ2-1, the CDR3 gives the full variable domain: DSGVTQTPKHLITATGQRVTLRCSPRSGDLSVYWYQQSLDQGLQFLIQYYNGEERAKGNILERFSAQQFPDLHSELNLSSLELGDSALYFCASSVSHINEQFFGPGTRLTVL.

Many counts were recorded for this clonotype. This chain links TRBV9 with TRBJ1-2; 8 bases line up with TRBD1. V lost 4 bases to trimming and J lost 9 bases; unmatched junction nucleotides: 11. This CDR3 is built from 14 residues. Germline assignment: CDR1 SGDLS and CDR2 YYNGEE. The CDR3 sequence is CASSPPGQESSYTF. CDR3 DNA sequence: TGTGCCAGCAGCCCACCGGGACAGGAATCCAGCTACACCTTC.

Many counts were recorded for this clonotype. The chain couples TRBV9 to TRBJ2-5, with 8 bases matching TRBD2. With 3 bases clipped from V and 5 bases from J, the junction kept 12 bases outside the gene matches. Germline CDR1 SGDLS, CDR2 YYNGEE. The CDR3 loop spans 16 amino acids. The DNA of the CDR3 is TGTGCCAGCAGCGGAATCACTTTAGCGGGACTGGAGACCCAGTACTTC. Translation gives CASSGITLAGLETQYF.

This clonotype was counted many times. The chain is built from TRBV9 and TRBJ2-7; 7 nucleotides align to TRBD2. Per germline, CDR1 SGDLS and CDR2 YYNGEE. The CDR3 is 12 amino acids. Germline trimming cut 7 bases from V and 7 bases from J; bases unmatched to any gene: 8. CDR3 amino acids: CASGGGSAEQYF. CDR3 in DNA: TGTGCCAGCGGCGGGGGTTCGGCGGAGCAGTACTTC.

The sample holds many counts of this clonotype. The chain employs TRBV9 and TRBJ2-3; perhaps D is TRBD1 or TRBD2 (5 bases each). Trimming removed 3 bases from V and 0 bases from J, with 8 bases in between. CDR3 length: 14 amino acids. Germline assignment: CDR1 SGDLS and CDR2 YYNGEE. The CDR3 DNA sequence: TGTGCCAGCAGCGGGGGGATCAGCACAGATACGCAGTATTTT. Residues: CASSGGISTDTQYF. The whole variable domain, remainder taken from reference TRBV9 and TRBJ2-3, is DSGVTQTPKHLITATGQRVTLRCSPRSGDLSVYWYQQSLDQGLQFLIQYYNGEERAKGNILERFSAQQFPDLHSELNLSSLELGDSALYFCASSGGISTDTQYFGPGTRLTVL.

Many counts were recorded for this clonotype. V usage is TRBV9 and J usage is TRBJ2-3; 13 nucleotides line up with TRBD2. Per the germline V gene, CDR1 is SGDLS and CDR2 is YYNGEE. V was clipped by 0 bases and J by 0 bases; unmatched bases: 4. The CDR3 sequence is 18 residues long. The CDR3 protein is CASSVGTSGRDSTDTQYF. The CDR3 DNA sequence: TGTGCCAGCAGCGTAGGCACTAGCGGGAGGGATAGCACAGATACGCAGTATTTT.

The chain is built from TRBV9 and TRBJ2-6; 7 positions match TRBD1. This CDR3 is built from 17 residues. The germline V gene encodes CDR1 SGDLS and CDR2 YYNGEE. With V trimmed by 4 bases and J by 0 bases, 7 bases remained unmatched. CDR3 nucleotides: TGTGCCAGCAGCTTCCCGACAGGGAACTCTGGGGCCAACGTCCTGACTTTC. Protein product: CASSFPTGNSGANVLTF.

The table lists this clonotype with many counts. The rearrangement uses TRBV9 and TRBJ2-3; D is unresolved. Germline assignment: CDR1 SGDLS and CDR2 YYNGEE. This CDR3 is built from 15 residues. The V and J ends lost 0 bases and 2 bases respectively, with 10 bases between them. The CDR3 DNA follows: TGTGCCAGCAGCGTAGCCTGGACCGCCACAGATACGCAGTATTTT. It is translated as CASSVAWTATDTQYF.

This chain joins TRBV9 and TRBJ2-1; TRBD2 matches at 12 bases. With 0 bases clipped from V and 10 bases from J, the junction kept 5 bases outside the gene matches. The CDR3 is 15 amino acids. CDR1 and CDR2 (germline): SGDLS, YYNGEE. The CDR3 nucleotides read TGTGCCAGCAGCGTAGCTACGGGGACTAGCGGGGAGCAGTTCTTC. This codes for CASSVATGTSGEQFF.

This clonotype was detected ten times or more. The gene calls are TRBV9 and TRBJ1-1, with a possible D match to TRBD1 (6 bases). V lost 0 bases and J 3 bases, leaving 9 bases between the germline ends. The CDR3 is 14 amino acids. The V gene's germline CDR1 is SGDLS and CDR2 YYNGEE. This CDR3 reads CASSVARGDTEAFF. CDR3 coding DNA: TGTGCCAGCAGCGTAGCGAGGGGGGACACTGAAGCTTTCTTT. Together with reference TRBV9 and TRBJ1-1, the CDR3 gives the full variable domain: DSGVTQTPKHLITATGQRVTLRCSPRSGDLSVYWYQQSLDQGLQFLIQYYNGEERAKGNILERFSAQQFPDLHSELNLSSLELGDSALYFCASSVARGDTEAFFGQGTRLTVV.

This clonotype was seen repeatedly, ten times or more. The genes are TRBV9 and TRBJ1-1; the D is unclear. This CDR3 has 13 residues. The V and J ends lost 0 bases and 3 bases respectively, with 6 bases between them. Germline lookup yields CDR1 SGDLS and CDR2 YYNGEE. The CDR3 loop reads CASSVALDTEAFF. As DNA, the CDR3 is TGTGCCAGCAGCGTAGCCCTTGACACTGAAGCTTTCTTT.

This clonotype was counted ten times or more. The rearrangement joins TRBV9 to TRBJ2-1; 7 bases line up with TRBD1. The CDR3 has 16 residues. Germline assignment: CDR1 SGDLS and CDR2 YYNGEE. V trimming: 4 bases; J trimming: 0 bases; junction bases outside the gene matches: 7. CDR3 loop: CASSSGGSLSYNEQFF. The CDR3 DNA reads as TGTGCCAGCAGCTCAGGGGGTAGCCTCTCCTACAATGAGCAGTTCTTC.

Regarding this clonotype: This may stem from a read error, because a much larger clone lies one nucleotide away. The chain joins TRBV9 to TRBJ1-1; D perhaps matches TRBD1 (6 bases). In germline, CDR1 is SGDLS, CDR2 YYNGEE. This CDR3 contains 15 residues. This chain's CDR3 is CASSVVHRANAEAFF. The CDR3 DNA reads as TGTGCCAGCAGCGTAGTACACAGGGCGAACGCTGAAGCTTTCTTT.

This clonotype rates as medium-sized. This chain connects TRBV9 to TRBJ2-6; 12 nucleotides agree with TRBD2. The germline V gene encodes CDR1 SGDLS and CDR2 YYNGEE. The CDR3 spans 19 residues. Losses at the gene ends were 0 bases for V and 2 bases for J; bases not matched to a gene: 6. The CDR3: CASSVEASGRAPGANVLTF. Here the CDR3 DNA reads TGTGCCAGCAGCGTAGAGGCTAGCGGGAGGGCACCTGGGGCCAACGTCCTGACTTTC.

This clonotype was detected many times. The chain uses TRBV9 and TRBJ2-4; D may match TRBD1 or TRBD2 (5 bases each). The CDR3 spans 15 residues. The germline gives CDR1 SGDLS, CDR2 YYNGEE. Trimming cost V 0 bases and J 4 bases, with 11 bases left between them. Here the CDR3 DNA reads TGTGCCAGCAGCGTAGATCTGGGACGGAAAAACATTCAGTACTTC. Encoded protein: CASSVDLGRKNIQYF.

This clonotype was observed many times. V is TRBV9 and J is TRBJ2-1; D may be TRBD2 (6 bases). Germline CDR1 is SGDLS and CDR2 is YYNGEE. V lost 4 bases, J lost 9 bases, and 11 bases lay in between. This CDR3 spans 12 amino acids. The CDR3 reads CASSTGGGEQFF. CDR3 coding DNA: TGTGCCAGCAGCACTGGGGGAGGTGAGCAGTTCTTC.

The DNA of the CDR3 is TGTGCCAGCAGTCCTCTGGAGGGGGGGCCCTACGAGCAGTACTTC. Translation gives CASSPLEGGPYEQYF. This sequence joins TRBV9 and TRBJ2-7; D is perhaps TRBD2 (7 bases). The CDR3 contains 15 residues. The V gene's germline CDR1 is SGDLS and CDR2 YYNGEE. V shed 5 bases and J shed 2 bases, with 17 bases lying between them.

In this sample, this clonotype turned up many times. This chain links TRBV9 with TRBJ2-1, with 8 positions matching TRBD2. The CDR3 has 15 residues. CDR1 and CDR2 (germline): SGDLS, YYNGEE. After removal of 0 bases from V and 4 bases from J, the junction contained 3 bases not matched to a gene. For the CDR3, the DNA is TGTGCCAGCAGCGTAGTCGGGACTAGATACAATGAGCAGTTCTTC. Encoded protein: CASSVVGTRYNEQFF.

The table lists this clonotype with many counts. J is TRBJ2-3 and V is TRBV9, with 10 bases fitting TRBD2. The CDR3 is made up of 17 amino acids. CDR1 and CDR2 (germline): SGDLS, YYNGEE. With V trimmed by 0 bases and J by 3 bases, 7 bases remained unmatched. This chain's CDR3 is CASSVEASGRGTDTQYF. In DNA form, the CDR3 reads TGTGCCAGCAGCGTAGAGGCTAGCGGGAGAGGAACAGATACGCAGTATTTT.